Each of the 24 T cell receptor beta chains below was sequenced from the same sample in a study of beta chain features in type 1 diabetes. No antigen is known for these receptors. Study results and limitations: TCRB CDR3s from Type 1 diabetes patients were moderately but significantly shorter in all four CD4+ subsets.

The authors reverse transcribed all of the isolated RNA, so sequencing captured expressed TCRB transcripts. Clones were sequenced by immunoSEQ multiplex PCR, and TCRdb holds only the in-frame ones, with some missing. The data hold fewer than 300,000 clones, with over 20% observed a single time. Sequenced sample: naive CD4+ T cells from blood. The receptors stem from a woman between 40 and 55 years old with type 1 diabetes.

This clone was counted between two and nine times. The chain couples TRBV6-1 to TRBJ2-7, with a weak D call TRBD1 (6 bases). The germline V and J ends were trimmed by 8 bases and 4 bases, with 12 bases remaining between them. This CDR3 spans 12 amino acids. Germline V CDR1 and CDR2: MNHNS, SASEGT. The CDR3 here is CASGHREYEQYF. CDR3 nucleotides: TGTGCCAGCGGTCACAGGGAGTACGAGCAGTACTTC.

The chain links TRBV6-6 to TRBJ1-2; 7 nucleotides agree with TRBD1. Unmatched junction bases numbered 7, after V lost 2 bases and J lost 1 base. CDR1 and CDR2 from the germline V gene are MNHNY and SVGAGI (reference sequence). CDR3 length: 16 amino acids. This chain's CDR3 is CASSYDGTANNYGYTF. The CDR3 region has the DNA TGTGCCAGCAGTTACGATGGGACAGCTAATAACTATGGCTACACCTTC.

The chain couples TRBV5-4 to TRBJ2-7, with D unresolved. The CDR3 sequence is 12 residues long. V lost 0 bases to trimming and J lost 5 bases, with 6 bases between them. Germline V gene sequence: CDR1 SGHNT, CDR2 YYREEE (reference sequence). CDR3 coding DNA: TGTGCCAGCAGCTTGGCTAGTCACGAGCAGTACTTC. Protein sequence: CASSLASHEQYF.

The rearrangement uses TRBV29-1 and TRBJ2-7, with TRBD2 matching 10 bases. CDR3 length: 13 residues. Trimming at V came to 4 bases and at J to 6 bases, leaving 6 bases not matched to a gene. The germline V gene has CDR1 SQVTM and CDR2 ANQGSEA. This CDR3 is CSVGASGSGEQYF. In nucleotides, the CDR3 is TGCAGCGTTGGGGCTAGCGGGAGCGGCGAGCAGTACTTC.

This clone was found a few times. The chain uses TRBV5-6 and TRBJ1-2, with D maybe TRBD1 (6 bases). Germline V gives CDR1 SGHDT, CDR2 YYEEEE. Trimming took 4 bases from V and 5 from J, leaving 12 bases between them. This CDR3 contains 13 residues. The CDR3 reads CASSPGRGYGYTF. In DNA form, the CDR3 reads TGTGCCAGCAGCCCCGGTAGGGGGTATGGCTACACCTTC.

V is TRBV15 and J is TRBJ2-6; TRBD1 agrees at 8 bases. The V gene's germline CDR1 is LNHNV and CDR2 YYDKDF (reference sequence). This CDR3 contains 18 residues. The J segment lost 2 bases and the V segment lost 0 bases, leaving 6 bases of the junction unmatched. CDR3 nucleotide sequence: TGTGCCACCAGCAGAGATCCTCAGGGGGCGGCTGGGGCCAACGTCCTGACTTTC. This encodes CATSRDPQGAAGANVLTF.

This clone was counted only a few times. The chain is built from TRBV2 and TRBJ2-5, with D possibly being TRBD1 (5 bases). Germline V gives CDR1 SNHLY, CDR2 FYNNEI. CDR3 length: 13 amino acids. V gave up 6 bases and J gave up 2 bases, with 10 bases separating them. CDR3 DNA: TGTGCCAGCAGAAGGGGTTTTCAAGAGACCCAGTACTTC. Translation: CASRRGFQETQYF. Together with reference TRBV2 and TRBJ2-5, the CDR3 gives the full variable domain: EPEVTQTPSHQVTQMGQEVILRCVPISNHLYFYWYRQILGQKVEFLVSFYNNEISEKSEIFDDQFSVERPDGSNFTLKIRSTKLEDSAMYFCASRRGFQETQYFGPGTRLLVL.

The rearrangement joins TRBV6-5 to TRBJ1-1; no clear D gene. The CDR3 covers 14 residues. Germline V gene sequence: CDR1 MNHEY, CDR2 SVGAGI. Deletions cut 0 bases from V and 7 bases from J, with 12 bases between. The CDR3 DNA is TGTGCCAGCAGTTACTCGATTCCGGGATATGAAGCTTTCTTT. Translating it yields CASSYSIPGYEAFF.

This clone was seen more than once but under ten times. This rearrangement joins TRBV30 to TRBJ2-5, with TRBD1 matching 9 bases. Germline V CDR1 and CDR2: GTSNPN, SVGIG (reference sequence). The CDR3 consists of 16 residues. The V and J ends lost 0 bases and 1 base, in that order; junction bases with no gene match: 6. CDR3 residues: CAWSVRDRGFQETQYF. CDR3 DNA sequence: TGTGCCTGGAGTGTACGAGACAGGGGGTTCCAAGAGACCCAGTACTTC.

This clone turned up a few times. The chain has TRBV18 and TRBJ2-6; 9 bases agree with TRBD1. The germline V gene has CDR1 KGHSH and CDR2 LQKENI. The CDR3 loop spans 18 amino acids. The junction had 6 bases not matched to a gene; V was cut back by 3 bases and J by 0 bases. The CDR3 sequence: CASSPLDRGGSGANVLTF. In nucleotides, the CDR3 is TGTGCCAGCTCACCCCTCGACAGGGGGGGCTCTGGGGCCAACGTCCTGACTTTC. Looking up the rest from reference TRBV18 and TRBJ2-6 gives the full variable domain: NAGVMQNPRHLVRRRGQEARLRCSPMKGHSHVYWYRQLPEEGLKFMVYLQKENIIDESGMPKERFSAEFPKEGPSILRIQQVVRGDSAAYFCASSPLDRGGSGANVLTFGAGSRLTVL.

The chain combines TRBV4-1 with TRBJ2-7, with 12 bases matching TRBD2. Per the germline V gene, CDR1 is MGHRA and CDR2 is YSYEKL. The CDR3 spans 17 residues. Trimming cost V 3 bases and J 1 base; bases outside gene matches: 7. The CDR3 loop reads CASSHRNGLAGSYEQYF. DNA of the CDR3: TGCGCCAGCAGCCATAGGAACGGACTAGCGGGATCCTACGAGCAGTACTTC.

This clone was observed a handful of times. The chain uses TRBV30 and TRBJ1-1; TRBD1 is a possible D gene (5 bases). The CDR3 runs to 17 residues. Per germline, CDR1 GTSNPN and CDR2 SVGIG (reference sequence). V lost 0 bases to trimming and J lost 0 bases, with 17 bases between them. The CDR3 DNA follows: TGTGCCTGGAGTGTACGGGGACTCAATTTCATGAACACTGAAGCTTTCTTT. It translates to CAWSVRGLNFMNTEAFF.

This rearrangement joins TRBV30 to TRBJ1-5; 8 bases are a match to TRBD1. Losses at the gene ends were 6 bases for V and 0 bases for J; bases not matched to a gene: 7. The CDR3 has 15 residues. Germline values: CDR1 GTSNPN, CDR2 SVGIG (reference sequence). The CDR3 spells CACGQGHHSNQPQHF. The CDR3 bases are TGTGCCTGCGGACAGGGACACCATAGCAATCAGCCCCAGCATTTT.

In DNA form, the CDR3 reads TGTGCCTGGAGTACGGGGACAGGTTTAGATACGCAGTATTTT. It translates to CAWSTGTGLDTQYF. The chain recombines TRBV30 with TRBJ2-3, with TRBD1 identical over 8 bases. The germline CDR1 and CDR2 sequences are GTSNPN and SVGIG (reference sequence). The V segment lost 2 bases and the J segment 5 bases; nucleotides outside the gene matches: 6. CDR3 length equals 14 residues.

Worth noting for this clone: Other DNA sequences in this specimen translate into the identical CDR3. The CDR3 nucleotides are TGCGCCAGCAGCTTCGGAGAGACCCAGTACTTC. Translating gives CASSFGETQYF. V usage is TRBV5-1 and J usage is TRBJ2-5; D is unresolved. The CDR3 has 11 residues. V lost 2 bases and J lost 4, with 3 bases in between. Germline CDR1 reads SGHRS; CDR2 reads YFSETQ.

The chain employs TRBV28 and TRBJ2-1; D call uncertain. The V gene's germline CDR1 is MDHEN and CDR2 SYDVKM. The CDR3 totals 12 residues. Trimming shortened V by 8 bases and J by 6 bases, and 11 bases separated the two germline ends. CDR3 amino acids: CASLQVSNEQFF. The CDR3 nucleotides are TGTGCCAGCCTCCAGGTCTCCAATGAGCAGTTCTTC.

This clone came up a few times. The V call is TRBV28, the J call TRBJ2-1; TRBD2 aligns across 8 bases. J gave up 1 base and V 6 bases, and 8 bases lay outside the gene matches. CDR3 size: 16 residues. The V gene's germline CDR1 is MDHEN and CDR2 SYDVKM. The CDR3, as DNA: TGTGCCAGCAGAGAAGGCGGGGGGCCTTCCTACAATGAGCAGTTCTTC. Translated: CASREGGGPSYNEQFF.

This clone was observed a handful of times. This chain links TRBV4-1 with TRBJ1-1; D unclear. Germline CDR1 MGHRA, CDR2 YSYEKL. The CDR3 totals 13 residues. Trimming pared 4 bases from V and 1 base from J, leaving 7 bases between. CDR3 nucleotide sequence: TGCGCCAGCAGCCTCGGGTCGAACACTGAAGCTTTCTTT. Amino acid sequence: CASSLGSNTEAFF.

This clone was recorded a few times. The chain has TRBV30 and TRBJ1-2; 8 nucleotides agree with TRBD1. The CDR3 loop spans 13 amino acids. CDR1 and CDR2 (germline): GTSNPN, SVGIG (reference sequence). The V and J ends lost 5 bases and 9 bases, in that order; junction bases with no gene match: 11. CDR3 sequence reads: CAWGTGTNERYTF. The CDR3 bases are TGTGCCTGGGGGACAGGAACCAACGAGCGCTACACCTTC.

This clone was counted only a few times. This rearrangement joins TRBV7-2 to TRBJ1-2, with D tentatively TRBD1 (5 bases). The CDR3 has 15 residues. Germline V gene data show CDR1 as SGHTA and CDR2 as FQGNSA. Trimming removed 6 bases from V and 8 bases from J, with 22 bases in between. CDR3 in DNA: TGTGCCAGCAGTGTCATCGTGGGCAGGGCCGAGGGCTACACCTTC. Protein: CASSVIVGRAEGYTF.

This chain joins TRBV7-9 and TRBJ2-5; D call uncertain. The V gene lost 3 bases and the J gene lost 5 bases, with 13 bases spanning the gap. The CDR3 is 14 amino acids. Looked up from germline, CDR1 is SEHNR and CDR2 is FQNEAQ (reference sequence). The DNA of the CDR3 is TGTGCCAGCAGCTTCCCGCTCCTGCAGGAGACCCAGTACTTC. Residues: CASSFPLLQETQYF.

The sample holds a few counts of this clone. CDR3 nucleotide sequence: TGTGCCAGCAGTCCTAACCGCTGGGGACTAGCGGGAGCAGAAGAGCAGTTCTTC. Its translation: CASSPNRWGLAGAEEQFF. The chain carries TRBV28 and TRBJ2-1, with TRBD2 matching 14 bases. Germline CDR1 reads MDHEN; CDR2 reads SYDVKM. V trimming: 5 bases; J trimming: 10 bases; junction bases outside the gene matches: 16. CDR3 size: 18 residues.

The V call is TRBV5-1, the J call TRBJ2-7; D is perhaps TRBD1 (5 bases). Per germline, CDR1 SGHRS and CDR2 YFSETQ. Deletions cut 2 bases from V and 3 bases from J, with 18 bases between. CDR3 length: 16 amino acids. CDR3 loop: CASSFSETDLGYEQYF. The CDR3, as DNA: TGCGCCAGCAGCTTCTCGGAGACAGACTTGGGCTACGAGCAGTACTTC.

This clone turned up a few times. This chain connects TRBV29-1 to TRBJ2-3, with a possible D match to TRBD1 (6 bases). This CDR3 has 12 residues. V was clipped by 4 bases and J by 4 bases, with 9 bases between them. Germline V lookup: CDR1 SQVTM, CDR2 ANQGSEA. The CDR3 spells CSVGTDADTQYF. In nucleotides, the CDR3 is TGCAGCGTTGGGACAGACGCAGATACGCAGTATTTT.